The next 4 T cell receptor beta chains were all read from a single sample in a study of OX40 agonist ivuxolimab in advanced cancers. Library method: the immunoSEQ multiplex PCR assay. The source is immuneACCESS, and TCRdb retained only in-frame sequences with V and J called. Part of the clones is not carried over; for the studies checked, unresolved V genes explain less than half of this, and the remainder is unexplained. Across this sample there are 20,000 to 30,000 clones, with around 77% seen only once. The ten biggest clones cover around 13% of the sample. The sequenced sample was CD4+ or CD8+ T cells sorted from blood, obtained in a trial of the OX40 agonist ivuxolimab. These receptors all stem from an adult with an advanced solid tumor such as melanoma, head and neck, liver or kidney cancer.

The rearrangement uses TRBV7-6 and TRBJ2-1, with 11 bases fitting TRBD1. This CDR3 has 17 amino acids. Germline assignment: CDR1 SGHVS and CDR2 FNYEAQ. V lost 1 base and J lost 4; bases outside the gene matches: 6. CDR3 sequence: CASSLGAGTGGYNEQFF. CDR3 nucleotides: TGTGCCAGCAGCTTAGGGGCCGGGACAGGGGGGTACAATGAGCAGTTCTTC.

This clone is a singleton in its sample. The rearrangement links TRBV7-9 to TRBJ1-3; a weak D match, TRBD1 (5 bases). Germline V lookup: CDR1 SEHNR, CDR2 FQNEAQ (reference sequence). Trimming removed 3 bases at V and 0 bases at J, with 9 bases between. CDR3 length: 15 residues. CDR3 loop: CASSFYRSSGNTIYF. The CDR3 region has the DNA TGTGCCAGCAGCTTCTACAGGAGCTCTGGAAACACCATATATTTT.

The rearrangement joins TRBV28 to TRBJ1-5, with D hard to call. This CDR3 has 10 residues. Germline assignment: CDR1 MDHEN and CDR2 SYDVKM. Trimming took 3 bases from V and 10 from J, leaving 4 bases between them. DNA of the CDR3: TGTGCCAGCAGTTTTGGCCCCCAGCATTTT. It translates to CASSFGPQHF.

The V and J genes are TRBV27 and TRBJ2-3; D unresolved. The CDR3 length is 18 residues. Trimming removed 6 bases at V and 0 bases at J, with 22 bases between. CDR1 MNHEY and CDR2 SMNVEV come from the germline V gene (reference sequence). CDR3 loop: CASSHKPGRYTSTDTQYF. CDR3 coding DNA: TGTGCCAGCAGCCATAAGCCCGGGCGGTATACTAGCACAGATACGCAGTATTTT.